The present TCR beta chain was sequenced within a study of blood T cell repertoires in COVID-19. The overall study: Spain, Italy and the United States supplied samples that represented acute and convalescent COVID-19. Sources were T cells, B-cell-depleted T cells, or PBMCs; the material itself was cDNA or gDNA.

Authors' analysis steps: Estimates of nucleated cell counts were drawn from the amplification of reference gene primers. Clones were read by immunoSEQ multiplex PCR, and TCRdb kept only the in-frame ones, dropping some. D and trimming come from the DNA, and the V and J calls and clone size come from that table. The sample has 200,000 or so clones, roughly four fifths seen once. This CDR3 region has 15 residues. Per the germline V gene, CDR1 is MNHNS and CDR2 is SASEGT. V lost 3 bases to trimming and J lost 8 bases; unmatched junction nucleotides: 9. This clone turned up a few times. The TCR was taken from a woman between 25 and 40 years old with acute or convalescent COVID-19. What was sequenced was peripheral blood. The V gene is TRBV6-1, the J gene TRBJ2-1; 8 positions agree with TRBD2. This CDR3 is CASSEKGSGGHEQFF. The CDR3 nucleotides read TGTGCCAGCAGTGAGAAAGGAAGCGGGGGCCATGAGCAGTTCTTC.